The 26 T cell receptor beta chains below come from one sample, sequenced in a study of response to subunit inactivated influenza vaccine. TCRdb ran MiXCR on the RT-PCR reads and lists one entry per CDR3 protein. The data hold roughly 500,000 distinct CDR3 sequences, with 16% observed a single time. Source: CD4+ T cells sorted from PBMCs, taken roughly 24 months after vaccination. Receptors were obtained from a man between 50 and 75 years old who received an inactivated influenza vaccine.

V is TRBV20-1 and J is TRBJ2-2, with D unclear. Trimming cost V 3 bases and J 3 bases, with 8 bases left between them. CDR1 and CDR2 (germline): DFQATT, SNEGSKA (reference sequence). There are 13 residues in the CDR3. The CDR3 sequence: CSARQYYTGELFF. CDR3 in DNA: TGCAGTGCTAGGCAGTACTACACCGGGGAGCTGTTTTTT.

The CDR3 DNA reads TGCAGTGCTAGAACCCCGGGACGTACGACACATGAGCAGTTCTTC. Residues: CSARTPGRTTHEQFF. The chain combines TRBV20-1 with TRBJ2-1; D may be TRBD1 or TRBD2 (5 bases each). The CDR3 length is 15 residues. With 2 bases removed from V and 8 bases from J, the gap between germline ends came to 19 bases. The germline CDR1 and CDR2 sequences are DFQATT and SNEGSKA (reference sequence).

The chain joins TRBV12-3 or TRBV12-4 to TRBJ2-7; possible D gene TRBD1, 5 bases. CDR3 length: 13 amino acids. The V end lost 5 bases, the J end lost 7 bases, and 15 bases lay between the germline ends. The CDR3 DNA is TGTGCCAGCAGTCAACAGGAGACCGGGGAGCAGTACTTC. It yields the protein CASSQQETGEQYF.

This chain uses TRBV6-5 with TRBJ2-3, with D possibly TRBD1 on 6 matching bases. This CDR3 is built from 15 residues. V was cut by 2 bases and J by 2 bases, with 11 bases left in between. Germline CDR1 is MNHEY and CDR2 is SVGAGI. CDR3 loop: CASSYRRGTTDTQYF. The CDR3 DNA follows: TGTGCCAGCAGTTACCGTAGGGGGACCACAGATACGCAGTATTTT.

In nucleotides, the CDR3 is TGTGCCAGTAGTCTCTCCAGCGGGGGGCCAGATACGCAGTATTTT. This gives the protein CASSLSSGGPDTQYF. The chain recombines TRBV19 with TRBJ2-3, with 9 positions matching TRBD2. The CDR3 length is 15 residues. After removal of 5 bases from V and 4 bases from J, the junction contained 7 bases not matched to a gene. Germline V gene lookup returns CDR1 LNHDA and CDR2 SQIVND (reference sequence).

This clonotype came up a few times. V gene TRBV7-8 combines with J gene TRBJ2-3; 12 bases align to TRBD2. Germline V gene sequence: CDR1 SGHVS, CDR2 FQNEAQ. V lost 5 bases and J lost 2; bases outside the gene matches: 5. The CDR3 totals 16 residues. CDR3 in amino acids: CASSPGLAGLTDTQYF. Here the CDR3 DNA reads TGTGCCAGCAGCCCGGGACTAGCGGGCCTCACAGATACGCAGTATTTT. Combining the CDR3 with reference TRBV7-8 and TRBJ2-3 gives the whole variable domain GAGVSQSPRYKVAKRGQDVALRCDPISGHVSLFWYQQALGQGPEFLTYFQNEAQLDKSGLPSDRFFAERPEGSVSTLKIQRTQQEDSAVYLCASSPGLAGLTDTQYFGPGTRLTVL.

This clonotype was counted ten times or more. The CDR3 DNA is TGTGCCAGCAGTTTAGGGGCACCCCTCCACTTT. Its protein is CASSLGAPLHF. V is TRBV12-3 or TRBV12-4 and J is TRBJ1-6; no clear D. The CDR3 has 11 residues. The V end lost 1 base, the J end lost 11 bases, and 3 bases lay between the germline ends.

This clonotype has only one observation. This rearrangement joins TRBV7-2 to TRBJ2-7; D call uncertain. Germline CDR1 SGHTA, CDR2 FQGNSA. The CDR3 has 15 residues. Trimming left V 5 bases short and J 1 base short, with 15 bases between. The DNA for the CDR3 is TGTGCCAGCAGCCCCCGCCGAGCAAGATCCTACGAGCAGTACTTC. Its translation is CASSPRRARSYEQYF.

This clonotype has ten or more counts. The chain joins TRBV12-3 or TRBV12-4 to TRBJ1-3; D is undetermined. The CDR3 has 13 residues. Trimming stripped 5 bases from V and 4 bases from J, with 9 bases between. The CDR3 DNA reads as TGTGCCAGCAGTCTTCCGACAGGAAACACCATATATTTT. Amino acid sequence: CASSLPTGNTIYF.

For the CDR3, the DNA is TGTGCCAGCAGTTACAGCGACACCAGCTCCTACGAGCAGTACTTC. Translated, it gives CASSYSDTSSYEQYF. The chain is built from TRBV6-2 or TRBV6-3 and TRBJ2-7; no definite D call. Trimming pared 2 bases from V and 0 bases from J, leaving 11 bases between. Germline V gene data show CDR1 as MNHEY and CDR2 as SVGEGT. The CDR3 covers 15 residues.

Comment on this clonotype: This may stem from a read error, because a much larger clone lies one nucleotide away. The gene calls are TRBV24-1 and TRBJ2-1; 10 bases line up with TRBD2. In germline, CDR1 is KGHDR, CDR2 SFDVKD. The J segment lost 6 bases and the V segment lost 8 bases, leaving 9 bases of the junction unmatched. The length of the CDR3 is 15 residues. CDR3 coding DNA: TGTGCCACCACCCCGCGAAGCGGGGGGGCCAATGAGCAGTTCTTC. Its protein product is CATTPRSGGANEQFF.

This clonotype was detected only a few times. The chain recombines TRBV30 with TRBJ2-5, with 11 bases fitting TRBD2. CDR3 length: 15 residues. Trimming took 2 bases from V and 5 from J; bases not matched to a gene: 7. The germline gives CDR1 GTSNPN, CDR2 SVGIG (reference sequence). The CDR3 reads CAWSRASGGYETQYF. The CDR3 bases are TGTGCCTGGAGTCGGGCTAGCGGGGGGTATGAGACCCAGTACTTC.

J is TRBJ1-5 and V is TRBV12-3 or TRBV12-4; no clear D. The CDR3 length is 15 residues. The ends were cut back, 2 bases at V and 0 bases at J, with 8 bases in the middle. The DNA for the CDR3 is TGTGCCAGCAGTTTAAGATCTGGTAGCAATCAGCCCCAGCATTTT. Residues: CASSLRSGSNQPQHF.

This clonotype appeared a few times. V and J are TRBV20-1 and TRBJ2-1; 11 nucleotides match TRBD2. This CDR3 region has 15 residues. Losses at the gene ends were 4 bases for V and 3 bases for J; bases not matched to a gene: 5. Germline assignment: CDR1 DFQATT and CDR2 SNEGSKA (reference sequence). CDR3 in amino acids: CSAKSTSGNYNEQFF. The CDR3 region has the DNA TGCAGTGCTAAATCGACTAGCGGGAACTACAATGAGCAGTTCTTC.

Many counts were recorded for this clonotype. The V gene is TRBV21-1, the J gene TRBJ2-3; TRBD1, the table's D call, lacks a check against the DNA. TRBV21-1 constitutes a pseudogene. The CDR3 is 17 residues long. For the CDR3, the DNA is TGTGCCAGCAGCAAAGTCAGGGGACAGGGTCCTACAGATACGCAGTATTTT. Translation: CASSKVRGQGPTDTQYF.

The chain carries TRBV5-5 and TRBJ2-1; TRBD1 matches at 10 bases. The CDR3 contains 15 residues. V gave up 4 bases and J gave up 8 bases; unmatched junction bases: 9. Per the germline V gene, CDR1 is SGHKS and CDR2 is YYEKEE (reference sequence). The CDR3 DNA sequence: TGTGCCAGCAGCAACCGGGACAGGGGAGGCTATGAGCAGTTCTTC. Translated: CASSNRDRGGYEQFF.

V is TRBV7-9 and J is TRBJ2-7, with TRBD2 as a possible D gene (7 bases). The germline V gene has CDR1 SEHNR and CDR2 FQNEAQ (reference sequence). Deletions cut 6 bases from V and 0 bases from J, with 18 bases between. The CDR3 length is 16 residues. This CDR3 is CASSRWGGGRSYEQYF. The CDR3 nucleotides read TGTGCCAGCAGTCGGTGGGGCGGGGGCCGCTCCTACGAGCAGTACTTC.

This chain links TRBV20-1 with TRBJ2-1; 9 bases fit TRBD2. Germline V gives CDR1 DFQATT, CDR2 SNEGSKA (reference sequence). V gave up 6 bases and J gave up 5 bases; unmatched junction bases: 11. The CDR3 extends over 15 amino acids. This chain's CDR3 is CSAPKLAGWDNEQFF. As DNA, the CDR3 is TGCAGTGCCCCGAAACTAGCGGGTTGGGACAATGAGCAGTTCTTC.

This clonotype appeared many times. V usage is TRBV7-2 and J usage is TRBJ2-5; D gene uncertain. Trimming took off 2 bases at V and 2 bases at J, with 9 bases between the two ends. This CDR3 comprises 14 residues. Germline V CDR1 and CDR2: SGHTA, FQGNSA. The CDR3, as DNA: TGTGCCAGCAGCTTAACAAACAAACAAGAGACCCAGTACTTC. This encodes CASSLTNKQETQYF.

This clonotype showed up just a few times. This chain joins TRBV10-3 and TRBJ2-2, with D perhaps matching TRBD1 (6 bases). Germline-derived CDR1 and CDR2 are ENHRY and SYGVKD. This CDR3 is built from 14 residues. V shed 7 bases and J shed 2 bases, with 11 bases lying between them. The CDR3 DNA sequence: TGTGCCATCAATCAGGGGCCCAACACCGGGGAGCTGTTTTTT. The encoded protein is CAINQGPNTGELFF.

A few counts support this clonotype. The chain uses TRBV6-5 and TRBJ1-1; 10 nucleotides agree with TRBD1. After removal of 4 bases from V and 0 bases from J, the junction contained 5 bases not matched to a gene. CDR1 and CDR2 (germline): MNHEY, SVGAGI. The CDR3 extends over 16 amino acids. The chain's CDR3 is CASSSTGTGVNTEAFF. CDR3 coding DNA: TGTGCCAGCAGTTCCACCGGGACAGGGGTGAACACTGAAGCTTTCTTT.

CDR3 region: CASSLGVVNTGELFF. CDR3 DNA sequence: TGTGCCAGCAGCTTAGGTGTAGTAAACACCGGGGAGCTGTTTTTT. The V gene is TRBV11-2, the J gene TRBJ2-2; no clear D. V was shortened by 1 base and J by 2 bases, with 8 bases between the two germline ends. Germline V gene lookup returns CDR1 SGHAT and CDR2 FQNNGV. CDR3 size: 15 residues.

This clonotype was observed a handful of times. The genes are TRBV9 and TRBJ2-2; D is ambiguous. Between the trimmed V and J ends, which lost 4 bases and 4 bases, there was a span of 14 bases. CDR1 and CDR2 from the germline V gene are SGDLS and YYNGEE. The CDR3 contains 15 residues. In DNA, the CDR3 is TGTGCCAGCAGCCGATCCGGGTCCTTCACCGGGGAGCTGTTTTTT. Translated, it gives CASSRSGSFTGELFF.

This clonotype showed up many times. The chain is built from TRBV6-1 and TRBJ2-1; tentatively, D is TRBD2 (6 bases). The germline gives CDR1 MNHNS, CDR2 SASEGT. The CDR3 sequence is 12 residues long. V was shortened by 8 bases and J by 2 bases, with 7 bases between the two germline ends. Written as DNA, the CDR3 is TGTGCCAGCGGCGGGACCTACAATGAGCAGTTCTTC. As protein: CASGGTYNEQFF.

The CDR3 sequence is CASSLRTSADNEQFF. In DNA form, the CDR3 reads TGTGCCAGCAGCCTTCGGACTAGCGCGGACAATGAGCAGTTCTTC. The chain links TRBV5-5 to TRBJ2-1; 9 bases align to TRBD2. The CDR3 covers 15 residues. CDR1 and CDR2 from the germline V gene are SGHKS and YYEKEE (reference sequence). After removal of 4 bases from V and 5 bases from J, the junction contained 7 bases not matched to a gene.

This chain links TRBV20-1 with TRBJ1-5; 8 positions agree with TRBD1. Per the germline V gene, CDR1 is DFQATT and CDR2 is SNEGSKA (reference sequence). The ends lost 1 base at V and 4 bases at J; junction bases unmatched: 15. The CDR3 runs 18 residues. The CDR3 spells CSARAITSRTGRNQPQHF. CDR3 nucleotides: TGCAGTGCTAGAGCCATCACGAGTAGGACAGGGCGAAATCAGCCCCAGCATTTT.